This passage covers 9 T cell receptor beta chains from one sample sequenced in a study of T cell responses to AZD1222 COVID-19 vaccine. TCRdb keeps only in-frame clones here, not all; method: immunoSEQ multiplex PCR. The sample shows about 140,000 clones, approximately 89% of them seen only once. This sample comprised peripheral blood, obtained 28 days after the second AZD1222 dose. The receptors derive from an adult who received the AZD1222 COVID-19 vaccine.

V is TRBV5-6 and J is TRBJ2-2; no reliable D call. V was shortened by 0 bases and J by 1 base, with 4 bases between the two germline ends. The germline CDR1 and CDR2 sequences are SGHDT and YYEEEE. CDR3 length: 14 residues. The CDR3 reads CASSLAWNTGELFF. DNA of the CDR3: TGTGCCAGCAGCTTGGCCTGGAACACCGGGGAGCTGTTTTTT.

This sequence joins TRBV14 and TRBJ1-1, with unresolved D. Trimming pared 1 base from V and 5 bases from J, leaving 8 bases between. The CDR3 loop spans 13 amino acids. In germline, CDR1 is SGHDN, CDR2 FVKESK. Here the CDR3 reads CASSQGLETEAFF. DNA of the CDR3: TGTGCCAGCAGCCAAGGACTGGAGACTGAAGCTTTCTTT.

This clone was observed a single time. The J gene is TRBJ2-4, the V gene TRBV7-9, with 9 bases matching TRBD1. Germline CDR1 is SEHNR and CDR2 is FQNEAQ (reference sequence). V shed 7 bases, J shed 4 bases, and the junction held 5 bases outside the gene matches. CDR3 length equals 14 residues. DNA for the CDR3: TGTGCCAGCACCGTGGGACAGGGAAAAAACATTCAGTACTTC. Translation gives CASTVGQGKNIQYF.

The gene calls are TRBV5-8 and TRBJ1-4, with a possible D match to TRBD1 (5 bases). The V and J ends lost 7 bases and 8 bases respectively, with 15 bases between them. Germline CDR1 is SGHTS and CDR2 is YDEGEE. The CDR3 has 13 amino acids. CDR3 sequence reads: CASPQEGVEKLFF. CDR3 DNA sequence: TGTGCCAGCCCGCAGGAAGGGGTCGAAAAACTGTTTTTT.

On this clone itself: A read error may produce the germline difference seen at one junction end. The CDR3 spells CASSAGGTVNRAF. CDR3 DNA: TGTGCCAGTAGTGCAGGGGGCACAGTCAACAGAGCCTTC. This chain connects TRBV19 to TRBJ1-2; 8 bases line up with TRBD1. CDR3 length: 13 amino acids. Germline CDR1 reads LNHDA; CDR2 reads SQIVND (reference sequence).

The V gene is TRBV5-4, the J gene TRBJ1-6; D might be TRBD1 (6 bases). CDR3 length: 13 amino acids. Germline V gene lookup returns CDR1 SGHNT and CDR2 YYREEE (reference sequence). The V end was cut by 4 bases, the J end by 8 bases, with 10 bases between. CDR3 amino acids: CASSPRQDSPLHF. The CDR3 nucleotides read TGTGCCAGCAGCCCGAGACAGGATTCACCCCTCCACTTT. Full variable domain (rest looked up from reference TRBV5-4 and TRBJ1-6): ETGVTQSPTHLIKTRGQQVTLRCSSQSGHNTVSWYQQALGQGPQFIFQYYREEENGRGNFPPRFSGLQFPNYSSELNVNALELDDSALYLCASSPRQDSPLHFGNGTRLTVT.

The chain recombines TRBV28 with TRBJ1-5, with unresolved D. The CDR3 sequence is 16 residues long. The germline gives CDR1 MDHEN, CDR2 SYDVKM. Trimming pared 5 bases from V and 4 bases from J, leaving 18 bases between. In DNA, the CDR3 is TGTGCCAGCAGTCCCCTCACCGGGTCCCGAAATCAGCCCCAGCATTTT. Amino acids: CASSPLTGSRNQPQHF. Supplemented by reference TRBV28 and TRBJ1-5, the full variable domain reads DVKVTQSSRYLVKRTGEKVFLECVQDMDHENMFWYRQDPGLGLRLIYFSYDVKMKEKGDIPEGYSVSREKKERFSLILESASTNQTSMYLCASSPLTGSRNQPQHFGDGTRLSIL.

This clone was observed once. The V gene is TRBV6-1, the J gene TRBJ1-5, with D uncertain. Between the trimmed V and J ends, which lost 4 bases and 7 bases, there was a span of 32 bases. CDR3 length: 20 residues. Germline V lookup: CDR1 MNHNS, CDR2 SASEGT. The CDR3 DNA sequence: TGTGCCAGCAGTGTTTTAGGTCGACAACTTAGAACAGAACTTTCACAGCCCCAGCATTTT. Protein product: CASSVLGRQLRTELSQPQHF.

V and J are TRBV21-1 and TRBJ2-3. TRBV21-1 is reported as a pseudogene. The CDR3 loop spans 12 amino acids. CDR3 sequence: CASSKAGDTQYF. The CDR3 nucleotides are TGTGCCAGCAGCAAAGCGGGAGATACGCAGTATTTT.